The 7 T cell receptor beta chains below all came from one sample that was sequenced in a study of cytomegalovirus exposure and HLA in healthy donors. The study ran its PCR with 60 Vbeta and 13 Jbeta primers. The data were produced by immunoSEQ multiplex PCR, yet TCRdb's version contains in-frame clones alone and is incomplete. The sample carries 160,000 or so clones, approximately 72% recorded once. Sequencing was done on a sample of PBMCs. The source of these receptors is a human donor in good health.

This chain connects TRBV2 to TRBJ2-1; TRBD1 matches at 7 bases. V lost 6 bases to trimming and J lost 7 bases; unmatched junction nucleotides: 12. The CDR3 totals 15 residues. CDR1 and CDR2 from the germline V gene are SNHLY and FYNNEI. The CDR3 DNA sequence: TGTGCCAGCAGCCACGACAGGGAACCAGGGAATGAGCAGTTCTTC. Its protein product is CASSHDREPGNEQFF.

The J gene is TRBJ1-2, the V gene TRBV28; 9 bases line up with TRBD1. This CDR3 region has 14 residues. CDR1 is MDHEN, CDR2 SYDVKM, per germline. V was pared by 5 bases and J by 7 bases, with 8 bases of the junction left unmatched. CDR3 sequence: CASSITGQGCGYTF. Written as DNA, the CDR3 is TGTGCCAGCAGTATTACGGGACAGGGATGTGGCTACACCTTC.

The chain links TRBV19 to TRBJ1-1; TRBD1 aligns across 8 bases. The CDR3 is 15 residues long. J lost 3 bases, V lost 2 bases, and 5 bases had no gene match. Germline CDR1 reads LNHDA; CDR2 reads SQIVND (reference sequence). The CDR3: CASSIRTGLDTEAFF. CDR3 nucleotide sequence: TGTGCCAGTAGTATAAGGACAGGGTTAGACACTGAAGCTTTCTTT.

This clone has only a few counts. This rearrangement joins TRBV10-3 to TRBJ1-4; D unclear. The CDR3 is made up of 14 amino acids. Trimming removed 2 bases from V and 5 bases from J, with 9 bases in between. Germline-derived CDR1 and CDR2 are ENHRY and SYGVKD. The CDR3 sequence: CAISEDTVNEKLFF. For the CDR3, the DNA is TGTGCCATCAGTGAGGACACAGTCAATGAAAAACTGTTTTTT.

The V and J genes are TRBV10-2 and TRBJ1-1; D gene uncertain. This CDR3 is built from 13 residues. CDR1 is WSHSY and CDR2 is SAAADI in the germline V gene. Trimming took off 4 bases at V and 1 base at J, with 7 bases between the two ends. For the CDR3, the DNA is TGCGCCAGCAGTGGTAGCCCGAACACTGAAGCTTTCTTT. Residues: CASSGSPNTEAFF.

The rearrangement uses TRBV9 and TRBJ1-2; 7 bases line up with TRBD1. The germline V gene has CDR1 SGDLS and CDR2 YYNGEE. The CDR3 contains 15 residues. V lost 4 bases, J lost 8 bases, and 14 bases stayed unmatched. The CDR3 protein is CASSPPDKGALGYTF. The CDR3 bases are TGTGCCAGCAGCCCCCCGGATAAGGGGGCGTTGGGCTACACCTTC.

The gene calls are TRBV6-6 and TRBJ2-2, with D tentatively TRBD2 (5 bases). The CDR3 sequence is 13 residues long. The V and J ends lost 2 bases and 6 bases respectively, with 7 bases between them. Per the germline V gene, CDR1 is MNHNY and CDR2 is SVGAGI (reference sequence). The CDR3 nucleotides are TGTGCCAGCAGTTACAAGGAGGCCGGGGAGCTGTTTTTT. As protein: CASSYKEAGELFF.